These 28 T cell receptor beta chains originate from one sample sequenced in a study of cytomegalovirus exposure and HLA in healthy donors. Generated by immunoSEQ multiplex PCR, the TCRdb table keeps only in-frame clones and is missing some. The table records 80,000 to 100,000 clones, approximately 90% of them present only once. What was sequenced was PBMCs. These receptors were collected from a young man in good health and CMV-seronegative.

This clone was recorded once. The CDR3 reads CAWSLAGGTDTQYF. CDR3 DNA sequence: TGTGCCTGGAGTCTAGCGGGCGGCACAGATACGCAGTATTTT. The V and J genes are TRBV30 and TRBJ2-3, with 8 bases that match TRBD2. V lost 2 bases to trimming and J lost 1 base; unmatched junction nucleotides: 2. Germline V lookup: CDR1 GTSNPN, CDR2 SVGIG (reference sequence). The CDR3 loop spans 14 amino acids.

The J gene is TRBJ2-3, the V gene TRBV7-2; 9 bases are shared with TRBD1. The junction had 7 bases not matched to a gene; V was cut back by 3 bases and J by 6 bases. The CDR3 is 15 amino acids. Germline CDR1 and CDR2: SGHTA and FQGNSA. The CDR3 is CASSLSGQGTDTQYF. CDR3 coding DNA: TGTGCCAGCAGCTTGTCGGGACAGGGAACGGATACGCAGTATTTT. Full variable domain (outside the CDR3, taken from reference TRBV7-2 and TRBJ2-3): GAGVSQSPSNKVTEKGKDVELRCDPISGHTALYWYRQSLGQGLEFLIYFQGNSAPDKSGLPSDRFSAERTGGSVSTLTIQRTQQEDSAVYLCASSLSGQGTDTQYFGPGTRLTVL.

The gene calls are TRBV4-2 and TRBJ1-2; 7 bases are a match to TRBD1. This CDR3 region has 15 residues. Germline CDR1 is LGHNA and CDR2 is YNFKEQ. V lost 1 base to trimming and J lost 1 base; unmatched junction nucleotides: 3. In nucleotides, the CDR3 is TGTGCCAGCAGCCAAGCCAGGGGGAGTAACTATGGCTACACCTTC. It encodes CASSQARGSNYGYTF.

This clone was detected a few times. The chain combines TRBV9 with TRBJ2-7, with a tentative D call TRBD2 (5 bases). The CDR3 covers 15 residues. Germline-derived CDR1 and CDR2 are SGDLS and YYNGEE. Trimming left V 4 bases short and J 0 bases short, with 14 bases between. The CDR3, as DNA: TGTGCCAGCAGCATCGGGATCCAACACTCCTACGAGCAGTACTTC. Protein sequence: CASSIGIQHSYEQYF. The whole variable domain, filled in from reference TRBV9 and TRBJ2-7, reads DSGVTQTPKHLITATGQRVTLRCSPRSGDLSVYWYQQSLDQGLQFLIQYYNGEERAKGNILERFSAQQFPDLHSELNLSSLELGDSALYFCASSIGIQHSYEQYFGPGTRLTVT.

The chain uses TRBV7-3 and TRBJ2-2, with TRBD2 identical over 14 bases. CDR3 length: 16 amino acids. Germline V gene sequence: CDR1 SGHTA, CDR2 FQGTGA. The J segment lost 4 bases and the V segment lost 4 bases, leaving 2 bases of the junction unmatched. This CDR3 reads CASSSGLAGGTGELFF. CDR3 DNA: TGTGCCAGCAGCTCCGGACTAGCGGGAGGCACCGGGGAGCTGTTTTTT.

The genes are TRBV4-1 and TRBJ1-2, with D uncertain. V was shortened by 2 bases and J by 6 bases, with 25 bases between the two germline ends. This CDR3 is built from 18 residues. Germline V gene lookup returns CDR1 MGHRA and CDR2 YSYEKL. The CDR3 here is CASSQPLARLGGVDGYTF. In DNA form, the CDR3 reads TGCGCCAGCAGCCAACCGCTGGCTAGACTGGGAGGTGTGGATGGCTACACCTTC.

CDR3 bases: TGTGCCAGCAGCACTCTGCCAGCGGGGGCCCACACCGGGGAGCTGTTTTTT. Translating gives CASSTLPAGAHTGELFF. The rearrangement links TRBV5-6 to TRBJ2-2; 8 bases are a match to TRBD2. V lost 4 bases, J lost 3 bases, and 11 bases stayed unmatched. The CDR3 has 17 residues. Germline V gene lookup returns CDR1 SGHDT and CDR2 YYEEEE. Looking up the rest from reference TRBV5-6 and TRBJ2-2 gives the full variable domain: DAGVTQSPTHLIKTRGQQVTLRCSPKSGHDTVSWYQQALGQGPQFIFQYYEEEERQRGNFPDRFSGHQFPNYSSELNVNALLLGDSALYLCASSTLPAGAHTGELFFGEGSRLTVL.

The chain is built from TRBV28 and TRBJ2-3, with TRBD2 as a possible D gene (6 bases). Germline CDR1 reads MDHEN; CDR2 reads SYDVKM. V shed 5 bases and J shed 4 bases, with 22 bases lying between them. The CDR3 contains 17 residues. The CDR3 DNA is TGTGCCAGCAGTCCCCCGGGGGATCCAAGGGTCTCAGATACGCAGTATTTT. Encoded protein: CASSPPGDPRVSDTQYF.

This sequence joins TRBV28 and TRBJ2-2; a weak D match, TRBD2 (7 bases). CDR3 length: 15 amino acids. The V end lost 3 bases, the J end lost 5 bases, and 13 bases lay between the germline ends. Germline lookup yields CDR1 MDHEN and CDR2 SYDVKM. The CDR3 sequence: CASSFRGADTGELFF. DNA for the CDR3: TGTGCCAGCAGTTTCCGGGGGGCGGATACCGGGGAGCTGTTTTTT.

In its sample, this clone was seen a few times. The genes are TRBV5-4 and TRBJ1-1; D ambiguous. The germline CDR1 and CDR2 sequences are SGHNT and YYREEE (reference sequence). V shed 3 bases and J shed 6 bases, with 9 bases lying between them. The CDR3 runs to 12 residues. The CDR3 protein is CASSSTGSEAFF. CDR3 DNA: TGTGCCAGCAGCTCTACGGGGTCTGAAGCTTTCTTT.

The CDR3 DNA reads as TGTGCCAGCAGCTTAGGCATAGATGATGGCTACACCTTC. Amino acids: CASSLGIDDGYTF. The chain is built from TRBV11-2 and TRBJ1-2, with D unclear. Per germline, CDR1 SGHAT and CDR2 FQNNGV. Trimming cost V 1 base and J 6 bases, with 9 bases left between them. The CDR3 has 13 residues.

Remarks on this clone: Other DNA sequences from this sample encode an identical CDR3 as well. CDR3 amino acids: CASSLAGSYNEQFF. DNA for the CDR3: TGTGCCAGCAGCTTAGCGGGGAGTTACAATGAGCAGTTCTTC. This chain links TRBV7-9 with TRBJ2-1; D is possibly TRBD2 (5 bases). Germline assignment: CDR1 SEHNR and CDR2 FQNEAQ (reference sequence). V dropped 0 bases and J dropped 4 bases, with 7 bases sitting between them. The CDR3 totals 14 residues.

This clone was seen a single time. V and J are TRBV13 and TRBJ1-3; TRBD1 matches at 7 bases. The J segment lost 4 bases and the V segment lost 5 bases, leaving 8 bases of the junction unmatched. The CDR3 contains 15 residues. Germline CDR1 reads PRHDT; CDR2 reads FYEKMQ (reference sequence). The CDR3 is CASSHSTGTGNTIYF. The DNA for the CDR3 is TGTGCCAGCAGCCACTCGACAGGGACGGGAAACACCATATATTTT.

The chain carries TRBV4-1 and TRBJ1-5; 9 positions agree with TRBD1. Germline trimming cut 0 bases from V and 6 bases from J; bases unmatched to any gene: 3. Per the germline V gene, CDR1 is MGHRA and CDR2 is YSYEKL. CDR3 length: 15 residues. The CDR3 DNA reads as TGCGCCAGCAGCCAAGATAGGACAGGGGTTCAGCCCCAGCATTTT. This gives the protein CASSQDRTGVQPQHF.

V and J are TRBV5-1 and TRBJ2-5; 9 bases match TRBD1. CDR1 and CDR2 (germline): SGHRS, YFSETQ. The CDR3 is 16 residues long. The trim removed 4 bases at V and 5 bases at J, leaving 12 bases unmatched. CDR3 sequence (DNA): TGCGCCAGCAGCCTCTTGGCGGGACAGGGATTGGAGACCCAGTACTTC. It translates to CASSLLAGQGLETQYF.

The chain employs TRBV7-3 and TRBJ2-1; 8 nucleotides align to TRBD1. CDR1 and CDR2 from the germline V gene are SGHTA and FQGTGA. This CDR3 spans 15 amino acids. V was pared by 3 bases and J by 5 bases, with 6 bases of the junction left unmatched. CDR3 sequence: CASSFRQGSDNEQFF. CDR3 in DNA: TGTGCCAGCAGCTTCCGACAGGGGTCGGACAATGAGCAGTTCTTC.

V gene TRBV19 combines with J gene TRBJ1-5; no reliable D call. V was pared by 6 bases and J by 0 bases, with 12 bases between. Germline-derived CDR1 and CDR2 are LNHDA and SQIVND (reference sequence). The CDR3 spans 15 residues. The CDR3: CASSPNGGSNQPQHF. Here the CDR3 DNA reads TGTGCCAGTAGCCCAAACGGAGGTAGCAATCAGCCCCAGCATTTT.

The chain combines TRBV5-1 with TRBJ2-1; 15 positions agree with TRBD2. Germline trimming cut 6 bases from V and 4 bases from J; bases unmatched to any gene: 5. Germline values: CDR1 SGHRS, CDR2 YFSETQ. The CDR3 consists of 16 residues. DNA of the CDR3: TGCGCCAGCACCTCGGGACTAGCGGGAGGTTACAATGAGCAGTTCTTC. The encoded protein is CASTSGLAGGYNEQFF.

The genes are TRBV6-4 and TRBJ2-1; 7 bases map to TRBD2. Germline CDR1 MRHNA, CDR2 SNTAGT. Trimming cost V 6 bases and J 9 bases; bases outside gene matches: 17. The CDR3 is made up of 16 amino acids. As DNA, the CDR3 is TGTGCCAGCAGGGAAGCCGGACTAGTGGACTTGGGTGAGCAGTTCTTC. Its protein is CASREAGLVDLGEQFF.

This chain links TRBV7-8 with TRBJ1-4; unclear D gene. From germline, CDR1 is SGHVS and CDR2 FQNEAQ. The germline V and J ends were trimmed by 5 bases and 5 bases, with 18 bases remaining between them. This CDR3 spans 16 amino acids. CDR3 protein: CASSREGRRINEKLFF. The DNA for the CDR3 is TGTGCCAGCAGCCGCGAGGGCAGGAGGATAAATGAAAAACTGTTTTTT.

This CDR3 reads CAIRGGGSEQYF. The DNA for the CDR3 is TGTGCCATCAGGGGGGGAGGGAGTGAGCAGTACTTC. The chain has TRBV10-3 and TRBJ2-7, with 7 bases aligning to TRBD2. Germline V gene lookup returns CDR1 ENHRY and CDR2 SYGVKD. CDR3 size: 12 residues. V gave up 6 bases and J gave up 7 bases; unmatched junction bases: 6.

This clone was seen just once. One end of the junction varies from germline; a read error may be responsible. The V gene is TRBV7-6, the J gene TRBJ2-3; 9 bases agree with TRBD2. The length of the CDR3 is 14 residues. The V gene's germline CDR1 is SGHVS and CDR2 FNYEAQ. The DNA of the CDR3 is TGTGCCAGCAGCTTAGCAGCCATAGCGGGAGTGGTGGATTTT. Translation: CASSLAAIAGVVDF. The full variable domain, with the rest looked up from reference TRBV7-6 and TRBJ2-3, is GAGVSQSPRYKVTKRGQDVALRCDPISGHVSLYWYRQALGQGPEFLTYFNYEAQQDKSGLPNDRFSAERPEGSISTLTIQRTEQRDSAMYRCASSLAAIAGVVDFGPGTRLTVL.

DNA for the CDR3: TGTGCCAGACAGGGGGTCCAAAACACTGAAGCTTTCTTT. It yields the protein CARQGVQNTEAFF. V usage is TRBV28 and J usage is TRBJ1-1, with 8 bases fitting TRBD1. The CDR3 runs to 13 residues. V lost 9 bases and J lost 2; bases outside the gene matches: 5. Germline V lookup: CDR1 MDHEN, CDR2 SYDVKM.

V and J are TRBV6-5 and TRBJ2-2; D is possibly TRBD1 (6 bases). Looked up from germline, CDR1 is MNHEY and CDR2 is SVGAGI. CDR3 size: 15 residues. V was trimmed by 6 bases and J by 0 bases, leaving 11 bases between them. CDR3 sequence (DNA): TGTGCCAGCAGGGGCGGACAGACGAACACCGGGGAGCTGTTTTTT. Amino acids: CASRGGQTNTGELFF.

The CDR3 nucleotides are TGTGCCAGCAGCCAACTAGCGGGCTCCTACGAGCAGTACTTC. Its translation: CASSQLAGSYEQYF. This chain uses TRBV6-4 with TRBJ2-7; TRBD2 agrees at 9 bases. V trimming: 6 bases; J trimming: 0 bases; junction bases outside the gene matches: 3. The germline gives CDR1 MRHNA, CDR2 SNTAGT. The CDR3 length is 14 residues.

This rearrangement joins TRBV5-5 to TRBJ1-3, with D maybe TRBD1 (6 bases). This CDR3 is 13 amino acids long. Trimming took 0 bases from V and 8 from J, leaving 9 bases between them. Per the germline V gene, CDR1 is SGHKS and CDR2 is YYEKEE (reference sequence). CDR3 in amino acids: CASSLGQEDTIYF. In DNA, the CDR3 is TGTGCCAGCAGCTTGGGACAGGAGGACACCATATATTTT.

This clone was seen once. V is TRBV28 and J is TRBJ2-5; 9 nucleotides match TRBD2. CDR1 MDHEN and CDR2 SYDVKM come from the germline V gene. V lost 7 bases and J lost 2; bases outside the gene matches: 17. The CDR3 covers 18 residues. CDR3 nucleotides: TGTGCCAGCATTCCTCTTGGGCTAGCGGGGCCCAATCAAGAGACCCAGTACTTC. It specifies CASIPLGLAGPNQETQYF.

V gene TRBV7-8 combines with J gene TRBJ2-4; maybe TRBD2 (6 bases). Trimming removed 2 bases at V and 8 bases at J, with 13 bases between. The germline gives CDR1 SGHVS, CDR2 FQNEAQ. The CDR3 is made up of 14 amino acids. The CDR3 nucleotides are TGTGCCAGCAGCTTAAAGGGCGGGATGGACATTCAGTACTTC. Translation: CASSLKGGMDIQYF.